This TCR beta chain comes out of a study of radiotherapy plus CTLA-4 blockade in lung cancer. Assay used: immunoSEQ multiplex PCR; TCRdb lists only in-frame clones, some missing. The sample records about 80,000 clones, about 80% being singletons. On this clone: Its antigen is unknown.

Overall study results and limits: Early blood T cell clone dynamics, with interferon-beta, were reported to best predict response.

The ends were cut back, 2 bases at V and 7 bases at J, with 12 bases in the middle. The length of the CDR3 is 14 residues. CDR1 and CDR2 from the germline V gene are SGHNT and YYREEE (reference sequence). This material consisted of peripheral blood, taken from a patient treated with radiotherapy plus ipilimumab. V is TRBV5-4 and J is TRBJ1-4, with D tentatively TRBD1 (6 bases). The TCR was taken from a human donor with non-small cell lung cancer who had stable disease on radiotherapy plus ipilimumab. The CDR3 sequence is CASSLQGVGEKLFF. The DNA for the CDR3 is TGTGCCAGCAGCTTACAGGGAGTTGGTGAAAAACTGTTTTTT.